This T cell receptor beta chain originates from a study of blood T cell repertoires in COVID-19. About the study: The United States, Italy and Spain supplied acute and convalescent COVID-19 samples. Sources were T cells, B-cell-depleted T cells, or PBMCs; the material itself was cDNA or gDNA.

Seattle patients were enrolled while actively infected and followed longitudinally. As handled by the study authors: Reference gene primer amplification gave estimated nucleated cell counts. Here immunoSEQ multiplex PCR was the method, and the copy in TCRdb shows in-frame clones only, minus some. The D gene and trimming were derived from the DNA, and the V and J assignments and clone size from that table. The sample lists 200,000 to 300,000 clones; around 86% were seen once. The CDR3 runs to 11 residues. Material for sequencing was peripheral blood. This receptor was identified in an elderly woman with COVID-19, enrolled during active disease. This sequence joins TRBV1 and TRBJ1-2. TRBV1 is tagged as a pseudogene. CDR3 coding DNA: TGCACCAGCAGCCAAGGCTACGGCTACACCTTC. Translation gives CTSSQGYGYTF.